This T cell receptor (beta chain) was captured in a study of blood T cell repertoires in COVID-19. Across the study: Both acute and convalescent COVID-19 samples were obtained from the United States, Italy and Spain. In each case, the material was cDNA or gDNA derived from T cells, B-cell-depleted T cells, or PBMCs.

V was pared by 3 bases and J by 0 bases, with 10 bases of the junction left unmatched. The CDR3 has 17 residues. In germline, CDR1 is LGHDT, CDR2 YNNKEL (reference sequence). Original analysis: Amplification from reference gene primers served as the basis for estimated nucleated cell counts. Libraries were prepared by immunoSEQ multiplex PCR; TCRdb keeps only in-frame clonotypes and omits some of them. For V, J and clone size, that table is used; D and trimming come from the DNA. The sample lists 150,000 to 200,000 clones, around 83% seen once, with 0.99% in the top ten. The J gene is TRBJ1-2, the V gene TRBV3-1 (or the pseudogene TRBV3-2), with TRBD1 matching 7 bases. The clonotype was recovered from a man aged 18 to 30 with acute or convalescent COVID-19. The specimen sequenced was peripheral blood. The CDR3 DNA sequence: TGTGCCAGCAGCCAGGCCTTAACAGGGGTGACTAACTATGGCTACACCTTC. It codes for CASSQALTGVTNYGYTF.